The clone carrying this T cell receptor beta chain has more than one count but fewer than ten. Its antigen is currently unknown. The CDR3 loop spans 16 amino acids. The V gene end was trimmed by 5 bases and the J gene end by 6 bases; junction bases not matched to a gene: 16. Germline loops: CDR1 SEHNR, CDR2 FQNEAQ (reference sequence). Libraries for TCRalpha and TCRbeta carried sample barcodes and unique molecular identifiers via 5'RACE. TCRdb called the 5' RACE reads again in MiXCR, with one record for every CDR3 protein. The table includes hundreds of thousands of distinct CDR3 sequences, 20% to 25% detected once. This sample was taken from a study of T-cell memory formation after mild COVID-19. Study-wide points: Whether day 37 second-wave clones are SARS-CoV-2-specific was not confirmed. Cross-reactive memory appears to have joined, as suggested by some responding clones showing up in pre-infection memory.

The source is an adult woman who had mild COVID-19 (a few samples of this study predate the infection). Cell type and time point are not known. V gene TRBV7-9 combines with J gene TRBJ2-7; the match to TRBD1 covers 7 bases. Sequencing was done on a sample of PBMCs or a T cell subset sorted from them (not recorded which). CDR3 sequence: CASSPDLRQGMGEQYF. The CDR3 nucleotides are TGTGCCAGCAGCCCCGACCTGCGACAGGGAATGGGCGAGCAGTACTTC.